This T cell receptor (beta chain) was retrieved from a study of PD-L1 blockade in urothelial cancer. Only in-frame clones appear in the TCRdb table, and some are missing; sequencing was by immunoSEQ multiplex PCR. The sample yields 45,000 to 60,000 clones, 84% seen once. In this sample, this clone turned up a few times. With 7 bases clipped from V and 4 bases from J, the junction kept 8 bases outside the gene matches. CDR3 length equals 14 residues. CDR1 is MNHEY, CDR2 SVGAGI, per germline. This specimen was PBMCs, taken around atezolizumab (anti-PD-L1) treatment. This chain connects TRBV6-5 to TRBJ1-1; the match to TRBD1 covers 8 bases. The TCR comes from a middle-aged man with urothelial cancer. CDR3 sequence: CASTLTGGSTEAFF. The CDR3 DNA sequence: TGTGCCAGCACCCTAACAGGGGGAAGCACTGAAGCTTTCTTT.